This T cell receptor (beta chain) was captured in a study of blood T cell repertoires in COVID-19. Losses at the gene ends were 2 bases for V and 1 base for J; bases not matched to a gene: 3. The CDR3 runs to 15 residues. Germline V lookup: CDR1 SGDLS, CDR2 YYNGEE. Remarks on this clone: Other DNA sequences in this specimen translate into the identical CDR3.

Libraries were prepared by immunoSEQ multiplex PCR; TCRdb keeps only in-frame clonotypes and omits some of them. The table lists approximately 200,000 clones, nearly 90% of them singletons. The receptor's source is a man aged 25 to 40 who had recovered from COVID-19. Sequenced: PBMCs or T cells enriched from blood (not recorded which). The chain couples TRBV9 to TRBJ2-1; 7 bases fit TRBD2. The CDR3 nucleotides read TGTGCCAGCAGCGTCGGAGCGGGATCCTACAATGAGCAGTTCTTC. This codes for CASSVGAGSYNEQFF.